This T cell receptor beta chain came from a study of T cell changes during pregnancy in multiple sclerosis. Profiled with immunoSEQ multiplex PCR; TCRdb holds only in-frame clones, not every one. The repertoire includes roughly 110,000 clones, around nine tenths of them detected once, and less than 2% sits in the top ten. This CDR3 is built from 16 residues. From germline, CDR1 is SGHTA and CDR2 FQGNSA. With V trimmed by 1 base and J by 2 bases, 7 bases remained unmatched. This sequence joins TRBV7-2 and TRBJ2-5, with 7 nucleotides matching TRBD2. The receptor's source is a female donor with multiple sclerosis, enrolled in a pregnancy study. Sequencing was performed on peripheral blood, taken in the third trimester of pregnancy. CDR3 sequence (DNA): TGTGCCAGCAGCTTAGAGTGGTCTAGCGGACAAGAGACCCAGTACTTC. Protein product: CASSLEWSSGQETQYF. The full variable domain, completed using reference TRBV7-2 and TRBJ2-5, is GAGVSQSPSNKVTEKGKDVELRCDPISGHTALYWYRQSLGQGLEFLIYFQGNSAPDKSGLPSDRFSAERTGGSVSTLTIQRTQQEDSAVYLCASSLEWSSGQETQYFGPGTRLLVL.